The 26 T cell receptor beta chains below come from one sample, sequenced in a study of blood T cell repertoires in COVID-19. Only in-frame clones appear in the TCRdb table, and some are missing; sequencing was by immunoSEQ multiplex PCR. The sample lists roughly 300,000 clones, roughly 90% seen once, with 9% to 9.5% in the top ten. The sample was peripheral blood. All receptors come from a man in his late teens or twenties with active or convalescent COVID-19.

J is TRBJ2-7 and V is TRBV11-2; maybe TRBD1 (6 bases). V lost 1 base, J lost 5 bases, and 15 bases lay in between. The CDR3 totals 15 residues. Looked up from germline, CDR1 is SGHAT and CDR2 is FQNNGV. The CDR3 DNA follows: TGTGCCAGCAGCTTAGTACAGGAAGGGGGAGACGAGCAGTACTTC. Its translation is CASSLVQEGGDEQYF. Drawing the rest from reference TRBV11-2 and TRBJ2-7, the complete variable domain is EAGVAQSPRYKIIEKRQSVAFWCNPISGHATLYWYQQILGQGPKLLIQFQNNGVVDDSQLPKDRFSAERLKGVDSTLKIQPAKLEDSAVYLCASSLVQEGGDEQYFGPGTRLTVT.

The chain couples TRBV2 to TRBJ1-5; D call uncertain. This CDR3 region has 14 residues. Germline CDR1 SNHLY, CDR2 FYNNEI. Trimming took 1 base from V and 1 from J, leaving 5 bases between them. Here the CDR3 DNA reads TGTGCCAGCAGTGAAGGGCTGAGCAATCAGCCCCAGCATTTT. Translation: CASSEGLSNQPQHF. The full variable domain, completed using reference TRBV2 and TRBJ1-5, is EPEVTQTPSHQVTQMGQEVILRCVPISNHLYFYWYRQILGQKVEFLVSFYNNEISEKSEIFDDQFSVERPDGSNFTLKIRSTKLEDSAMYFCASSEGLSNQPQHFGDGTRLSIL.

The chain has TRBV9 and TRBJ2-3; possible D gene TRBD1, 5 bases. This CDR3 comprises 18 residues. Germline V CDR1 and CDR2: SGDLS, YYNGEE. Trimming pared 0 bases from V and 2 bases from J, leaving 19 bases between. The CDR3 DNA reads TGTGCCAGCAGCGTAGCGTCCCCCACAGGTTACCTCACAGATACGCAGTATTTT. The encoded protein is CASSVASPTGYLTDTQYF.

This chain connects TRBV27 to TRBJ1-5; D remains unclear. The CDR3 contains 16 residues. Germline V gives CDR1 MNHEY, CDR2 SMNVEV (reference sequence). The ends were cut back, 2 bases at V and 1 base at J, with 12 bases in the middle. CDR3 coding DNA: TGTGCCAGCAGTTTAAGGCCCCCGGGGAGCAATCAGCCCCAGCATTTT. Amino acids: CASSLRPPGSNQPQHF.

The rearrangement joins TRBV6-6 to TRBJ1-2; D remains ambiguous. The V gene's germline CDR1 is MNHNY and CDR2 SVGAGI (reference sequence). The length of the CDR3 is 13 residues. Trimming shortened V by 2 bases and J by 1 base, and 5 bases separated the two germline ends. CDR3 sequence reads: CASSYNSNYGYTF. For the CDR3, the DNA is TGTGCCAGCAGTTACAACAGTAACTATGGCTACACCTTC.

This clone was found once. The chain combines TRBV5-4 with TRBJ1-2; a weak D match, TRBD1 (6 bases). This CDR3 region has 14 residues. V lost 0 bases, J lost 4 bases, and 10 bases lay in between. Germline CDR1 and CDR2: SGHNT and YYREEE (reference sequence). This CDR3 reads CASSLGTGSYGYTF. The CDR3 DNA is TGTGCCAGCAGCTTGGGAACAGGGAGCTATGGCTACACCTTC.

The chain couples TRBV10-3 to TRBJ2-3, with 9 positions matching TRBD2. The CDR3 contains 15 residues. Trimming cost V 6 bases and J 0 bases; bases outside gene matches: 4. Germline CDR1 is ENHRY and CDR2 is SYGVKD. CDR3 protein: CAIRAGGLSTDTQYF. The DNA for the CDR3 is TGTGCCATCAGGGCGGGGGGGCTTAGCACAGATACGCAGTATTTT.

The J gene is TRBJ1-4, the V gene TRBV5-6; tentatively, D is TRBD1 (5 bases). V dropped 1 base and J dropped 5 bases, with 12 bases sitting between them. Germline CDR1 is SGHDT and CDR2 is YYEEEE. The CDR3 spans 15 residues. CDR3 nucleotide sequence: TGTGCCAGCAGCTTGTCGCAGGCAGGGAATGAAAAACTGTTTTTT. Encoded protein: CASSLSQAGNEKLFF.

V gene TRBV21-1 combines with J gene TRBJ1-1. TRBV21-1 is labeled a pseudogene. The CDR3 is made up of 15 amino acids. CDR3 sequence (DNA): TGTGCCAGCAGCAAAGGTGGTAGAGGGAACACTGAAGCTTTCTTT. Protein product: CASSKGGRGNTEAFF.

The chain uses TRBV13 and TRBJ1-1; no definite D call. The length of the CDR3 is 13 residues. V was trimmed by 5 bases and J by 1 base, leaving 8 bases between them. Germline CDR1 and CDR2: PRHDT and FYEKMQ (reference sequence). The CDR3 region has the DNA TGTGCCAGCAGCCCCCCCGGGAACACTGAAGCTTTCTTT. It yields the protein CASSPPGNTEAFF.

This clone was seen just once. The chain uses TRBV15 and TRBJ1-5; perhaps TRBD1 as D (5 bases). CDR3 size: 16 residues. Germline V lookup: CDR1 LNHNV, CDR2 YYDKDF (reference sequence). The V gene lost 2 bases and the J gene lost 6 bases, with 17 bases spanning the gap. The DNA for the CDR3 is TGTGCCACCAGCAGAACTCGATCGGATCAGGGTCAGCCCCAGCATTTT. It translates to CATSRTRSDQGQPQHF.

CDR3 region: CASSPRDRGGETQYF. As DNA, the CDR3 is TGTGCCAGCAGCCCCCGGGACAGGGGAGGAGAGACCCAGTACTTC. The gene calls are TRBV11-2 and TRBJ2-5; 10 positions agree with TRBD1. The germline V gene has CDR1 SGHAT and CDR2 FQNNGV. The CDR3 sequence is 15 residues long. Trimming at V came to 5 bases and at J to 4 bases, leaving 7 bases not matched to a gene.

The V gene is TRBV9, the J gene TRBJ2-7; 8 nucleotides line up with TRBD2. J lost 3 bases, V lost 0 bases, and 2 bases had no gene match. Germline V gene sequence: CDR1 SGDLS, CDR2 YYNGEE. The length of the CDR3 is 14 residues. CDR3 nucleotides: TGTGCCAGCAGCGTAGGTAGCGGGAACTACGAGCAGTACTTC. Encoded protein: CASSVGSGNYEQYF.

This chain joins TRBV6-1 and TRBJ2-7; 9 nucleotides agree with TRBD1. The CDR3 totals 15 residues. Per the germline V gene, CDR1 is MNHNS and CDR2 is SASEGT. With V trimmed by 3 bases and J by 6 bases, 9 bases remained unmatched. The CDR3 loop is CASSDRGQGTAEQYF. CDR3 DNA sequence: TGTGCCAGCAGTGACCGAGGACAGGGGACTGCCGAGCAGTACTTC.

This clone appeared once. The rearrangement links TRBV6-1 to TRBJ1-5; D unclear. This CDR3 is 16 amino acids long. Trimming removed 4 bases at V and 2 bases at J, with 15 bases between. Per the germline V gene, CDR1 is MNHNS and CDR2 is SASEGT. CDR3 residues: CASSGLAGWGNQPQHF. The CDR3 nucleotides are TGTGCCAGCAGTGGGCTGGCCGGGTGGGGCAATCAGCCCCAGCATTTT.

V and J are TRBV15 and TRBJ2-2, with TRBD1 matching 9 bases. Germline CDR1 and CDR2: LNHNV and YYDKDF (reference sequence). The CDR3 totals 15 residues. Unmatched junction bases numbered 2, after V lost 6 bases and J lost 0 bases. The CDR3 nucleotides are TGTGCCACCAGAAGGGACAGGGCGAACACCGGGGAGCTGTTTTTT. It yields the protein CATRRDRANTGELFF.

The rearrangement joins TRBV27 to TRBJ1-1; D remains ambiguous. V dropped 3 bases and J dropped 1 base, with 6 bases sitting between them. The CDR3 is 13 residues long. The germline V gene encodes CDR1 MNHEY and CDR2 SMNVEV (reference sequence). Written as DNA, the CDR3 is TGTGCCAGCAGTTTCTACGAGAACACTGAAGCTTTCTTT. Translated, it gives CASSFYENTEAFF.

Only one count was recorded for this clone. This chain joins TRBV5-5 and TRBJ2-7; D perhaps matches TRBD1 (6 bases). The germline gives CDR1 SGHKS, CDR2 YYEKEE (reference sequence). The ends were cut back, 3 bases at V and 3 bases at J, with 13 bases in the middle. This CDR3 is built from 14 residues. CDR3 DNA sequence: TGTGCCAGCAGCTCACAGGGAAGTGGCTACGAGCAGTACTTC. This gives the protein CASSSQGSGYEQYF. Complete variable domain (other parts from reference TRBV5-5 and TRBJ2-7): DAGVTQSPTHLIKTRGQQVTLRCSPISGHKSVSWYQQVLGQGPQFIFQYYEKEERGRGNFPDRFSARQFPNYSSELNVNALLLGDSALYLCASSSQGSGYEQYFGPGTRLTVT.

J is TRBJ2-7 and V is TRBV12-5, with D possibly TRBD1 on 6 matching bases. Trimming pared 1 base from V and 3 bases from J, leaving 13 bases between. Germline values: CDR1 LGHNT, CDR2 FRNRAP. The CDR3 covers 15 residues. CDR3 in DNA: TGTGCTAGTGGTTTGGGTGCAGGGGCGATCTACGAGCAGTACTTC. Translating it yields CASGLGAGAIYEQYF.

V usage is TRBV6-5 and J usage is TRBJ2-3; 10 positions match TRBD2. The CDR3 length is 15 residues. V lost 5 bases and J lost 7; bases outside the gene matches: 9. Germline values: CDR1 MNHEY, CDR2 SVGAGI. CDR3 DNA sequence: TGTGCCAGCAGTACCCAGCGGGGGGGCTTGTATACGCAGTATTTT. Protein product: CASSTQRGGLYTQYF.

The J gene is TRBJ1-5, the V gene TRBV12-3 or TRBV12-4; tentatively, D is TRBD1 (5 bases). The CDR3 sequence is 13 residues long. V was shortened by 5 bases and J by 6 bases, with 11 bases between the two germline ends. CDR3 residues: CASSGGTGQPQHF. The CDR3 region has the DNA TGTGCCAGCAGTGGGGGGACTGGTCAGCCCCAGCATTTT.

The V call is TRBV25-1, the J call TRBJ1-3; D is perhaps TRBD1 (6 bases). V lost 3 bases to trimming and J lost 2 bases, with 14 bases between them. Looked up from germline, CDR1 is MGHDK and CDR2 is SYGVNS. This CDR3 spans 16 amino acids. CDR3 sequence: CASSDLTGGPGNTIYF. For the CDR3, the DNA is TGTGCCAGCAGTGACTTGACAGGCGGGCCTGGAAACACCATATATTTT.

The count of this clone is one. The chain joins TRBV10-3 to TRBJ1-1; 10 bases fit TRBD1. This CDR3 has 18 residues. Trimming at V came to 5 bases and at J to 0 bases, leaving 12 bases not matched to a gene. In germline, CDR1 is ENHRY, CDR2 SYGVKD. DNA of the CDR3: TGTGCCATCAGTCCGGCGGGACAGGGGTCGATCATGAACACTGAAGCTTTCTTT. Protein: CAISPAGQGSIMNTEAFF.

The chain uses TRBV27 and TRBJ1-2, with 10 nucleotides matching TRBD1. The CDR3 spans 12 residues. V lost 8 bases and J lost 6; bases outside the gene matches: 3. The V gene's germline CDR1 is MNHEY and CDR2 SMNVEV (reference sequence). CDR3: CASGDRGDGYTF. CDR3 coding DNA: TGTGCCAGCGGGGACAGGGGCGATGGCTACACCTTC.

The CDR3: CASSLDSDGGYEQYF. The CDR3 nucleotides read TGTGCCAGCAGCCTCGACTCCGACGGGGGATACGAGCAGTACTTC. The chain is built from TRBV7-9 and TRBJ2-7, with a weak D call TRBD2 (6 bases). CDR3 length: 15 residues. Trimming removed 5 bases from V and 4 bases from J, with 18 bases in between. Germline values: CDR1 SEHNR, CDR2 FQNEAQ (reference sequence). The complete variable domain, with remaining parts taken from reference TRBV7-9 and TRBJ2-7, reads DTGVSQNPRHKITKRGQNVTFRCDPISEHNRLYWYRQTLGQGPEFLTYFQNEAQLEKSRLLSDRFSAERPKGSFSTLEIQRTEQGDSAMYLCASSLDSDGGYEQYFGPGTRLTVT.

V and J are TRBV19 and TRBJ1-2; D perhaps matches TRBD1 (6 bases). Germline V gene data show CDR1 as LNHDA and CDR2 as SQIVND (reference sequence). This CDR3 comprises 14 residues. V lost 5 bases and J 5 bases, leaving 15 bases between the germline ends. The CDR3 nucleotides read TGTGCCAGTAGTTTTGGTCCAGGGACATATGGCTACACCTTC. As protein: CASSFGPGTYGYTF.